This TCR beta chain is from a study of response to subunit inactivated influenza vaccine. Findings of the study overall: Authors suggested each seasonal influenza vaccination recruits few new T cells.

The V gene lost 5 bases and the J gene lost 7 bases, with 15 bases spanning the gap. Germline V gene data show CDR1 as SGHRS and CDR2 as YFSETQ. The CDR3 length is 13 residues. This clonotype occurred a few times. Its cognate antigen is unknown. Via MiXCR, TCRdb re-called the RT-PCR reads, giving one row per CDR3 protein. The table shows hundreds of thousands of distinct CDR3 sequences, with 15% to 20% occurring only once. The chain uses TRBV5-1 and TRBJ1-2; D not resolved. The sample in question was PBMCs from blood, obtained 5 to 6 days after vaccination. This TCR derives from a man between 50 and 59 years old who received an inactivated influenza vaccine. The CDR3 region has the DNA TGCGCCAGCAGGGAGGAAGGGTTAAGTGGCTACACCTTC. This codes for CASREEGLSGYTF.